This entry is about one T cell receptor beta chain. The antigen this receptor binds is unknown. It has no much larger one-base neighbor in the sample; base qualities were not kept. The data belong to a study of radiotherapy plus CTLA-4 blockade in lung cancer (dated by TCRdb to 2017 to 2018). For the wider study: Among enrolled patients, approximately 17% had an objective response and roughly 33% reached disease control.

Broad study findings and their caveats: The strongest predictors of response were reported to be early dynamic shifts in blood T cell clones along with a rise in serum interferon-beta following radiation. After treatment with radiotherapy and ipilimumab, TCR clones that originated in tumors expanded in peripheral blood.

The library was generated by the immunoSEQ multiplex PCR assay. What TCRdb holds here is the immuneACCESS table cut down to in-frame rearrangements. Part of the clones is not present; checked against another copy, under half of the missing clones reflect an unresolved V gene, and the others are unexplained. This sample gives some 38,000 clones in total; around three quarters of them show up just once. The top ten hold 8.9% of the sample. The study tested focal radiation therapy combined with CTLA-4 blockade (ipilimumab) in patients with chemo-refractory metastatic non-small-cell lung cancer. The germline V gene encodes CDR1 MNHNS and CDR2 SASEGT. Germline trimming: 3 bases from V, 4 bases from J; junction bases outside gene matches: 8. Spanning cysteine to phenylalanine, the CDR3 consists of 16 amino acids. The entry retains the CDR3 DNA only, 48 bases that are in frame from base 1.

This chain is built from TRBV6-1 and TRBJ1-2, and TRBD1 matches 10 of the central bases. The starting material was peripheral blood, obtained from a patient treated with radiotherapy plus ipilimumab. The sequence came from a human donor with non-small cell lung cancer who had stable disease on radiotherapy plus ipilimumab. CDR3 sequence: CASSERQGASSYGYTF. Here is the DNA: TGTGCCAGCAGTGAGAGACAGGGGGCGTCATCCTATGGCTACACCTTC.